The rows below give T cell receptor beta chains drawn from one sample of a study of cytomegalovirus exposure and HLA in healthy donors. Profiled with immunoSEQ multiplex PCR; TCRdb holds only in-frame clones, not every one. The sample gives approximately 210,000 clones, around 85% of which show up once; 1.5% to 2% is in the top ten. The sample comprised PBMCs. The receptors stem from a man aged 18 to 30 in good health and CMV-seronegative. CDR3s leave out the opening cysteine and the closing phenylalanine or tryptophan. Each record gives: V gene, CDR3 protein.

V gene: TRBV5-1
CDR3 protein: ASSLHRDRVYNEQF

V gene: TRBV6-5
CDR3 protein: ASSYGGTANYGYT

V gene: TRBV27
CDR3 protein: ASSLSARGSFSPLH

V gene: TRBV18
CDR3 protein: ASSQDSGGNSSPLH

V gene: TRBV27
CDR3 protein: ASSSFQTSGNEQF

V gene: TRBV19
CDR3 protein: ASSIYWRGGGNEQF

V gene: TRBV5-8
CDR3 protein: ASSLVFGGSPNTEAF

V gene: TRBV12-5
CDR3 protein: ASGNLPTVSSYNEQF

V gene: TRBV18
CDR3 protein: ASSPPAGLRNTIY

V gene: TRBV7-2
CDR3 protein: ASSLGGITNTEAF

V gene: TRBV6-6
CDR3 protein: ATGPPGQPSAEAF

V gene: TRBV28
CDR3 protein: ASRRTSGRGYEQY

V gene: TRBV29-1
CDR3 protein: SVDYTGVVGTGELF

V gene: TRBV19
CDR3 protein: ASMRGPNYEQY

V gene: TRBV19
CDR3 protein: ASSNRDRGYSNQPQH

V gene: TRBV5-1
CDR3 protein: ASSLGATYNEQF

V gene: TRBV7-3
CDR3 protein: ASSPAGTSGSGTDTQY

V gene: TRBV6-5
CDR3 protein: ASRDRDSDYEQY

V gene: TRBV15
CDR3 protein: ATSRDYTWTGGATYEQY

V gene: TRBV7-7
CDR3 protein: ASSSLPGSYEQY

V gene: TRBV7-2
CDR3 protein: ASSPRFGESYGYT

V gene: TRBV11-2
CDR3 protein: ASSLERQGIFPYEQY

V gene: TRBV6-5
CDR3 protein: ASRADRVSPLH

V gene: TRBV7-2
CDR3 protein: ASSSQGGNQPQH

V gene: TRBV7-8
CDR3 protein: ASSARLAGGPSAKNIQY

V gene: TRBV5-1
CDR3 protein: ASSLADGTGSPYEQY

V gene: TRBV4-1
CDR3 protein: ASSQDNERDQY

V gene: TRBV4-3
CDR3 protein: ASSQEHLSMDTQY

V gene: TRBV27
CDR3 protein: ASSFKPYSYEQY

V gene: TRBV29-1
CDR3 protein: SVESTGTGELF

V gene: TRBV6-1
CDR3 protein: ASRRTTSASDTQY

V gene: TRBV5-1
CDR3 protein: ASSFGTGETDTQY

V gene: TRBV7-2
CDR3 protein: ASSLDSGNANEQY

V gene: TRBV19
CDR3 protein: ASSILAGGPADTQY

V gene: TRBV9
CDR3 protein: ASSVAPAGRSGRDPPYEQY

V gene: TRBV4-3
CDR3 protein: ASSQDQADTQY

V gene: TRBV7-9
CDR3 protein: SSSIGQNQPQH

V gene: TRBV15
CDR3 protein: ATSREGQGIYEQY

V gene: TRBV4-3
CDR3 protein: ASSQDAGANYGYT

V gene: TRBV6-5
CDR3 protein: ASKQNRDVYEQY

V gene: TRBV7-8
CDR3 protein: ASLFGSGQSRETQY

V gene: TRBV11-3
CDR3 protein: ASSLGTSGGPSHNEQF

V gene: TRBV30
CDR3 protein: AWSTGTVNSPLH

V gene: TRBV13
CDR3 protein: ASSTRDSTNYGYT

V gene: TRBV14
CDR3 protein: ASSPWASGVNNEQF

V gene: TRBV6-5
CDR3 protein: AGSYLGNGASEQY

V gene: TRBV2
CDR3 protein: ASNTGTSGRAKNIQY

V gene: TRBV7-2
CDR3 protein: ASSSTRSGLKY

V gene: TRBV9
CDR3 protein: ASSGGRDRGQETQY

V gene: TRBV29-1
CDR3 protein: SVEGQGIEEQF

V gene: TRBV7-9
CDR3 protein: ASSLSNSNQPQH